This T cell receptor beta chain was observed in a study of shared clonotypes between healthy human individuals. Overall study results and limits: The study generally estimated greater richness for naive than memory subsets.

Clones were sequenced by immunoSEQ multiplex PCR, and TCRdb holds only the in-frame ones, with some missing. The sample holds about 1.1 million clones, around 82% seen once. Germline V lookup: CDR1 SGHDT, CDR2 YYEEEE. This CDR3 is 15 amino acids long. V shed 3 bases and J shed 7 bases, with 17 bases lying between them. To note about this clone: Its target is not known. A clone one base away is much larger, so this may be a read error. The identical CDR3 is also encoded by other nucleotide sequences in the sample.

The receptor was isolated from a man aged 18-30 years in good health. Some clones in this sample may be carry-over from other donors' samples. The specimen was memory CD4+ T cells from PBMCs. The subset: CD45RA-negative fraction. The V and J genes are TRBV5-6 and TRBJ2-4, with D uncertain. This CDR3 is CASSSRRSQVNIQYF. The CDR3 bases are TGTGCCAGCAGCTCGAGACGTTCCCAAGTGAACATTCAGTACTTC.